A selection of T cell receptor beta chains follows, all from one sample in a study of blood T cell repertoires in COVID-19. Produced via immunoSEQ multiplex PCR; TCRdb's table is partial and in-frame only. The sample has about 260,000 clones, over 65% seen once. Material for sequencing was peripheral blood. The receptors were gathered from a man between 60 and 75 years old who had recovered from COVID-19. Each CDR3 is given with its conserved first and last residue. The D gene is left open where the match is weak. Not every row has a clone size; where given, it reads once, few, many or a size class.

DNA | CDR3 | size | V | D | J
TGTGCCACCGCAAGCGGGACGGCGAACACCGGGGAGCTGTTTTTT | CATASGTANTGELFF | . | TRBV24-1 | TRBD2 | TRBJ2-2
TGTGCCAGCGGCCTAGCGGGAATCTCCTACGAGCAGTACTTC | CASGLAGISYEQYF | . | TRBV11-2 | TRBD2 | TRBJ2-7
TGCAGTGCTAGTAACCTTGGGCAGGGTAGTGAGCAGTTCTTC | CSASNLGQGSEQFF | once | TRBV20-1 | . | TRBJ2-1
TGTGCCAGTAGCCCCCCCGGGGCAGGGGAATCACCCCTCCACTTT | CASSPPGAGESPLHF | . | TRBV19 | . | TRBJ1-6
TGCGCCAGCAGTTACGGAGGGGGCAATCAGCCCCAGCATTTT | CASSYGGGNQPQHF | once | TRBV5-1 | . | TRBJ1-5
TGCGCCAGCAGCTTGGCCGGAGCGGGGAACCAAGAGACCCAGTACTTC | CASSLAGAGNQETQYF | . | TRBV5-1 | TRBD2 | TRBJ2-5
TGTGCCAGCAGTCCCACCAGGGGTGCTGAAGCTTTCTTT | CASSPTRGAEAFF | . | TRBV6-5 | . | TRBJ1-1
TGCGCCAGCAGCCTCCGAGTTCCAGCGGGGAGCGGAGAGACCCAGTACTTC | CASSLRVPAGSGETQYF | . | TRBV4-1 | TRBD2 | TRBJ2-5
TGTGCCAGCAGCGGGGGGGGGTATTCACCCCTCCACTTT | CASSGGGYSPLHF | . | TRBV28 | . | TRBJ1-6
TGCGCCAGCAGCCCGGGACAGACGAACACTGAAGCTTTCTTT | CASSPGQTNTEAFF | . | TRBV5-1 | TRBD1 | TRBJ1-1
TGCGCCAGCAGTTGCCTCAGGGGTCAGCCCCAGCATTTT | CASSCLRGQPQHF | . | TRBV23-1 | . | TRBJ1-5
TGTGCCAGCAGTAGGCAGGAATATCAGCCCCAGCATTTT | CASSRQEYQPQHF | few | TRBV7-2 | . | TRBJ1-5
TGCGCCAGCAGCTTGGATCGTGTAGCCAAAAACATTCAGTACTTC | CASSLDRVAKNIQYF | once | TRBV5-1 | . | TRBJ2-4
TGTGCCAGCAGCCAAGGACAGGGGAACACCGGGGAGCTGTTTTTT | CASSQGQGNTGELFF | . | TRBV7-9 | TRBD1 | TRBJ2-2
TGTGCCAGCAGCTTGGGACAGACCCGATTCTCTGGAAACACCATATATTTT | CASSLGQTRFSGNTIYF | . | TRBV5-6 | . | TRBJ1-3
TGTGCCACCAGCAGAGATGCTAACCAGCCCCAGCATTTT | CATSRDANQPQHF | . | TRBV15 | . | TRBJ1-5
TGTGCCAGTAGCCCAGGGCTGAGGAGCACAGATACGCAGTATTTT | CASSPGLRSTDTQYF | . | TRBV19 | . | TRBJ2-3
TGTGCCAGCAGCTTGCGGACAGGGACGAATTCACCCCTCCACTTT | CASSLRTGTNSPLHF | . | TRBV5-4 | TRBD1 | TRBJ1-6
TGCAGTGCTAACCGGGGGGACGAGCAGTACTTC | CSANRGDEQYF | . | TRBV20-1 | TRBD2 | TRBJ2-7
TGTGCCAGCAGCCAGGGGAGGTCTGGAAACACCATATATTTT | CASSQGRSGNTIYF | few | TRBV4-2 | . | TRBJ1-3
TGTGCCAGCAGGCGACAGGGCCCAACCTACGAGCAGTACTTC | CASRRQGPTYEQYF | few | TRBV28 | TRBD1 | TRBJ2-7
TGTGCCAGCAGGACAGACTACGAGCAGTACTTC | CASRTDYEQYF | . | TRBV2 | . | TRBJ2-7
TGTGCCACCAGTGACCCAAGGCGGAGGACCGGGGAGCTGTTTTTT | CATSDPRRRTGELFF | . | TRBV24-1 | . | TRBJ2-2
TGTGCCAGCAGTTACCCGCAGGGGGTGGATGAGCAGTTCTTC | CASSYPQGVDEQFF | . | TRBV6-6 | TRBD1 | TRBJ2-1
TGTGCCAGCAGTGAAGGGCTGATAAACACAGATACGCAGTATTTT | CASSEGLINTDTQYF | . | TRBV2 | . | TRBJ2-3
TGTGCCAGTAGACAGGGGGCAAGCAATCAGCCCCAGCATTTT | CASRQGASNQPQHF | . | TRBV19 | TRBD1 | TRBJ1-5
TGCGCCAGCGCGGGACTAGCGGGAGCATACAATGAGCAGTTCTTC | CASAGLAGAYNEQFF | . | TRBV10-1 | TRBD2 | TRBJ2-1
TGTGCCAAAGGGACAGGGGGGGGGAATAGCAATCAGCCCCAGCATTTT | CAKGTGGGNSNQPQHF | once | TRBV18 | TRBD1 | TRBJ1-5
TGCGCCAGCAGCTTGGGACTGGAGAATTCACCCCTCCACTTT | CASSLGLENSPLHF | . | TRBV5-1 | . | TRBJ1-6
TGTGCCAGCAGCTTCGGCGGCCAAGAGACCCAGTACTTC | CASSFGGQETQYF | . | TRBV11-2 | . | TRBJ2-5
TGTGCCAGCAGCCCCCGGGGGGACCACACAAATCAGCCCCAGCATTTT | CASSPRGDHTNQPQHF | . | TRBV5-5 | . | TRBJ1-5
TGTGCCAACGGAGTGGACAGAACCTACGAGCAGTACTTC | CANGVDRTYEQYF | . | TRBV6-5 | . | TRBJ2-7
TGTGCCAGCACCCAACTAGCGGGGGGGAAGACCCAGTACTTC | CASTQLAGGKTQYF | . | TRBV6-5 | TRBD2 | TRBJ2-5
TGTGCCAGCAGTTTCTCAGGGGCTGGTGGCTACACCTTC | CASSFSGAGGYTF | . | TRBV12-3/TRBV12-4 | . | TRBJ1-2
TGTGCCTGGAGTCCCGGGACTAGCGCCAACGAGCAGTACTTC | CAWSPGTSANEQYF | . | TRBV30 | TRBD2 | TRBJ2-7
TGTGCCAGCAGTTTCGGACTAGCGGGGGGCCAGGGGGAGACCCAGTACTTC | CASSFGLAGGQGETQYF | . | TRBV27 | TRBD2 | TRBJ2-5
TGTGCCAGCAGCGTAGGCCACAGGGGGGCCTCCTACGAGCAGTACTTC | CASSVGHRGASYEQYF | . | TRBV9 | TRBD1 | TRBJ2-7
TGTGCCAGCAGTCCCAGACTAGCGGGAGGGATCTACGAGCAGTACTTC | CASSPRLAGGIYEQYF | . | TRBV2 | TRBD2 | TRBJ2-7
TGTGCCTGGAGTGTACATGTATGGGACAGGGGGCCACGGTTGCGGAAGACCGGGGAGCTGTTTTTT | CAWSVHVWDRGPRLRKTGELFF | . | TRBV30 | TRBD1 | TRBJ2-2
TGCGCCAGCGGGAGGGGCGCCTACGAGCAGTACTTC | CASGRGAYEQYF | . | TRBV5-1 | TRBD2 | TRBJ2-7
TGTGCTAGTGGTTTCCGGGACAGGGTTTCAAATGAGCAGTTCTTC | CASGFRDRVSNEQFF | . | TRBV12-5 | TRBD1 | TRBJ2-1
TGTGCCAGCAGCCCCCGACAGGGACTCTATGGCTACACCTTC | CASSPRQGLYGYTF | once | TRBV7-2 | TRBD1 | TRBJ1-2
TGTGCTAGTAGGGGGCAGGGGCCCTACGAGCAGTACTTC | CASRGQGPYEQYF | few | TRBV12-5 | TRBD1 | TRBJ2-7
TGCGCCAGCAGCCAAGCGAATACAGGGGCGCGGGGCTATGGCTACACCTTC | CASSQANTGARGYGYTF | . | TRBV4-1 | TRBD1 | TRBJ1-2
TGTGCCAGCAGTTTCGAGGCGTACGAGCAGTACTTC | CASSFEAYEQYF | once | TRBV12-3/TRBV12-4 | . | TRBJ2-7
TGTGCCAGCTGTAGGGGTCAGGGGGCGACGGGCTACACCTTC | CASCRGQGATGYTF | . | TRBV2 | TRBD1 | TRBJ1-2
TGTGCCACCCAAACCGGGACAGGGGCCACAGAAGCTTTCTTT | CATQTGTGATEAFF | . | TRBV30 | TRBD1 | TRBJ1-1
TGTGCCAGCACCCGGGGAGGGGAGGGAGCGGCTTTCTTT | CASTRGGEGAAFF | . | TRBV6-5 | . | TRBJ1-1
TGCAGCGTTGAAGGGAGCTCTGGGGCCAACGTCCTGACTTTC | CSVEGSSGANVLTF | . | TRBV29-1 | . | TRBJ2-6
TGTGCCAGCAGTTTATGGTTTTCTGGGGAGGGTGGCTACACCTTC | CASSLWFSGEGGYTF | . | TRBV28 | . | TRBJ1-2
TGTGCCAGCAGTGAATCCCAGGCAGGGGCCTACGAGCAGTACTTC | CASSESQAGAYEQYF | . | TRBV2 | . | TRBJ2-7
TGTGCCAGCAGGATAGGGGGCACTGAAGCTTTCTTT | CASRIGGTEAFF | . | TRBV12-3/TRBV12-4 | . | TRBJ1-1
TGTGCCACCAGTGACCCGGACAGGTTTCAAGAGACCCAGTACTTC | CATSDPDRFQETQYF | many | TRBV24-1 | TRBD1 | TRBJ2-5
TGTGCCAGCAGTGAAGAACTAGCGGTCACAGATACGCAGTATTTT | CASSEELAVTDTQYF | . | TRBV2 | TRBD2 | TRBJ2-3